This is a list of T cell receptor beta chains from one sample in a study of neurological immune-mediated disorders. A single record per CDR3 protein comes from TCRdb applying MiXCR to the 5' RACE reads. The data show about 46,000 distinct CDR3 sequences, under 2% seen once. What was sequenced was PBMCs. Receptors originate from a woman aged 40 to 55 with multiple sclerosis. Both conserved end residues are part of each CDR3. Each record gives: V gene, J gene, clone size, CDR3 protein. Not all rows give a size; the values are once, few, many and, for expanded clones, a class.

>TRBV4-1|TRBJ2-3|many
CASSHPKGGGADTQYF
>TRBV11-2|TRBJ1-3|NA
CASSSEGVHSGNTIYF
>TRBV20-1|TRBJ1-1|many
CSARLPTGVEAFF
>TRBV20-1|TRBJ2-2|many
CSAQERGNTGELFF
>TRBV6-5|TRBJ1-2|many
CASSYSRGIYTF
>TRBV20-1|TRBJ2-1|many
CSASFYNEQFF
>TRBV5-1|TRBJ1-6|many
CASSLTGVDSPLHF
>TRBV20-1|TRBJ1-1|many
CSARDRGRGRAFF
>TRBV29-1|TRBJ1-2|many
CSVARDTYGYTF
>TRBV20-1|TRBJ1-3|many
CSAKLGQSIGNTIYF
>TRBV10-3|TRBJ1-1|many
CAIREGLNTEAFF
>TRBV5-1|TRBJ2-3|many
CASSLETALGSTDTQYF
>TRBV11-2|TRBJ1-1|many
CASSVGLVSWQTEAFF
>TRBV7-9|TRBJ1-2|many
CASSHTDGGLNYGYTF
>TRBV7-2|TRBJ2-1|many
CASTLGYYLNEQFF
>TRBV7-2|TRBJ1-4|many
CASSFDRASEKLFF
>TRBV15|TRBJ1-2|many
CATSRNMGQGRLDGYTF
>TRBV7-2|TRBJ2-7|many
CASSFGTGISYEQYF
>TRBV20-1|TRBJ2-4|many
CSAVDRVTKNIQYF
>TRBV7-3|TRBJ2-1|many
CASSSDRGNFNEQFF
>TRBV7-9|TRBJ2-7|many
CASSSLPHRRPLYEQYF
>TRBV5-1|TRBJ1-1|many
CASSYRQTNTEAFF
>TRBV7-9|TRBJ1-1|many
CASSGQWVNTEAFF
>TRBV20-1|TRBJ2-2|many
CSARDPGGGPGELFF
>TRBV12-3/TRBV12-4|TRBJ2-7|many
CASFRYEQYF
>TRBV20-1|TRBJ2-7|many
CSARGEGRWSYEQYF
>TRBV5-6|TRBJ2-7|many
CASSFSQGDYEQYF
>TRBV7-9|TRBJ1-1|many
CASSMRQGANTEAFF
>TRBV7-9|TRBJ2-6|many
CASSLSKGSGANVLTF
>TRBV7-2|TRBJ2-1|NA
CASSLSAGTPEQFF
>TRBV4-1|TRBJ2-1|many
CASSQIMGDEQFF
>TRBV18|TRBJ1-5|many
CASSPGTGEFQPQHF
>TRBV20-1|TRBJ2-4|many
CSARVRTGVIQYF
>TRBV2|TRBJ2-7|many
CASSERVWRGDSYEQYF
>TRBV20-1|TRBJ2-6|many
CSANSGANVLTF
>TRBV3-1|TRBJ2-7|many
CASSQHGQYEQYF
>TRBV5-1|TRBJ2-1|many
CASRTSGGAYNEQFF
>TRBV24-1|TRBJ2-4|many
CATSDFQSGELAKNIQYF